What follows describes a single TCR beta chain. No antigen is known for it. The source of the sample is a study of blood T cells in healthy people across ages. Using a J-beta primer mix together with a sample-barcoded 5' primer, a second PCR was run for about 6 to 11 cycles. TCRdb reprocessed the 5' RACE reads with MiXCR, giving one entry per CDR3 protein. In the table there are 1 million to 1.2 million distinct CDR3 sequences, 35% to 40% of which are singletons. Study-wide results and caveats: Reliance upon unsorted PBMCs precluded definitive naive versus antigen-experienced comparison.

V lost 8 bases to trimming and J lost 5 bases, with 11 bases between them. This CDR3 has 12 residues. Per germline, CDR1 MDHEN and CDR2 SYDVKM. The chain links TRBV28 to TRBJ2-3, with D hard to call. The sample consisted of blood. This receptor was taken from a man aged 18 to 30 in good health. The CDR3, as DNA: TGTGCCAGCGTGGGAAGGGTAGATACGCAGTATTTT. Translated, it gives CASVGRVDTQYF.